The entry below describes one T cell receptor beta chain. Its matching antigen is unknown. These data come from a study of cytomegalovirus exposure and HLA in healthy donors. General study results and limits: Associated with cytomegalovirus, according to the listing, were approximately 160 TCR beta chains.

The assay was immunoSEQ multiplex PCR, and TCRdb's table has in-frame clones only and misses some. The table records fewer than 100,000 clones, approximately 91% of them present only once. CDR1 LNHNV and CDR2 YYDKDF come from the germline V gene (reference sequence). V gave up 4 bases and J gave up 1 base; unmatched junction bases: 4. The length of the CDR3 is 15 residues. Sequenced: PBMCs. This clonotype was sampled from a man in his thirties or forties in good health and CMV-seronegative. The chain joins TRBV15 to TRBJ1-3; 7 bases map to TRBD1. CDR3 sequence: CATSIATGSGNTIYF. For the CDR3, the DNA is TGTGCCACCAGCATAGCGACAGGGTCTGGAAACACCATATATTTT.